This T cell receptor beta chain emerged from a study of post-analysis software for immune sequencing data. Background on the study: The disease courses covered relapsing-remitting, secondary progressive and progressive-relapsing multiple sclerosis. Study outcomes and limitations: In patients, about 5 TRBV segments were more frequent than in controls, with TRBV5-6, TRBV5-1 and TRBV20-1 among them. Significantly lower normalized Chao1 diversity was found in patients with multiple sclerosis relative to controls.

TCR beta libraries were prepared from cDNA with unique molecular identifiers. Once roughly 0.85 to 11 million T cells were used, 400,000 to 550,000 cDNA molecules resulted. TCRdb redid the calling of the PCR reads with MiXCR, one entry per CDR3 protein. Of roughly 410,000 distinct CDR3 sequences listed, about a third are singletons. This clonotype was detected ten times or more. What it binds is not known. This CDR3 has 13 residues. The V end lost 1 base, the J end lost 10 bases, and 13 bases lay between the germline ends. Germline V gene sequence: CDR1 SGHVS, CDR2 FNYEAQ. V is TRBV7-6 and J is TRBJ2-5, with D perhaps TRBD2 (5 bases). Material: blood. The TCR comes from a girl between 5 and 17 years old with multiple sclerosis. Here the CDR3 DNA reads TGTGCCAGCAGCTTAGAACGGGCCGGGGTCCAGTACTTC. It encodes CASSLERAGVQYF.